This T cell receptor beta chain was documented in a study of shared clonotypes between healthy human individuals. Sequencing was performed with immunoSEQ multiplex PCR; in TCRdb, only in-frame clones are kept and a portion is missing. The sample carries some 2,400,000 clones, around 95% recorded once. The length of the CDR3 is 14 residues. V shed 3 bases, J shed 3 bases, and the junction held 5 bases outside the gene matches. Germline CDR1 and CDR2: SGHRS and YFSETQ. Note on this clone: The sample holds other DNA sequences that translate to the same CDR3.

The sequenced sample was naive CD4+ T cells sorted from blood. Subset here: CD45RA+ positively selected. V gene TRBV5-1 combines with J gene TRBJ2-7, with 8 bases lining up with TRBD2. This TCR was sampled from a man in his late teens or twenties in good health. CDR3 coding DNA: TGCGCCAGCAGCTCCGGGGGGGCAGGCTACGAGCAGTACTTC. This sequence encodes CASSSGGAGYEQYF.